This T cell receptor beta chain was found in a study of beta chain features in type 1 diabetes. On the study more broadly: Healthy donors and patients showed comparable age, gender and cell yields.

From germline, CDR1 is SQVTM and CDR2 ANQGSEA. Trimming cost V 8 bases and J 5 bases; bases outside gene matches: 5. This CDR3 is built from 11 residues. Expressed TCRB transcripts got sequenced, as all isolated RNA was reverse transcribed. Data came from immunoSEQ multiplex PCR; TCRdb stores just in-frame clones and leaves some out. The repertoire consists of 350,000 to 450,000 clones, with about 15% occurring once and the leading ten covering 0.019%. Only a few counts were recorded for this clone. Sequencing used naive CD4+ T cells from blood. The chain couples TRBV29-1 to TRBJ2-5; 7 positions agree with TRBD1. The TCR originated in a woman aged 18-29 years in good health. The DNA for the CDR3 is TGCAGCCTCAACAGGGGTGAGACCCAGTACTTC. Protein sequence: CSLNRGETQYF.